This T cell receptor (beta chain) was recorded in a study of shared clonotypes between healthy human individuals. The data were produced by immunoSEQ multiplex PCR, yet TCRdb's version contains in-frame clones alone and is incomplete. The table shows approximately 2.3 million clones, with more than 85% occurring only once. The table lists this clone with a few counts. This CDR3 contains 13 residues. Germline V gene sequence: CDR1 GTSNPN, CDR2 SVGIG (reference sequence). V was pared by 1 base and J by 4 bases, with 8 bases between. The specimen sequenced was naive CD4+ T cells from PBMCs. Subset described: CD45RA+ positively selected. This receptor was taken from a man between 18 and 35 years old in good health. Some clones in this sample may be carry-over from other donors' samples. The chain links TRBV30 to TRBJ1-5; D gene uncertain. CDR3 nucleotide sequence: TGTGCCTGGAGTGAGGATGCTAATCAGCCCCAGCATTTT. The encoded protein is CAWSEDANQPQHF. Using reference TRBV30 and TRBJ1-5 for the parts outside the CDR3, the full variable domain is SQTIHQWPATLVQPVGSPLSLECTVEGTSNPNLYWYRQAAGRGLQLLFYSVGIGQISSEVPQNLSASRPQDRQFILSSKKLLLSDSGFYLCAWSEDANQPQHFGDGTRLSIL.